This T cell receptor (beta chain) was identified in a study of blood T cell repertoires in COVID-19. Study summary: Nucleic acid was either cDNA or gDNA, and it came from T cells, B-cell-depleted T cells, or PBMCs.

Authors' analysis steps: Reference gene primers were amplified, and this amplification served to estimate nucleated cell counts. Measured with immunoSEQ multiplex PCR; TCRdb has only the in-frame clones, and not every one. The DNA was the basis for D and trimming; V, J and clone size are from that table. The table records 490,000 or so clones, 70% to 90% of them present only once. In Cohort 3, a recovered donor had either two negative PCRs, clearance, or symptom resolution. Material for sequencing was PBMCs or T cells enriched from blood (not recorded which). This clonotype was obtained from a woman aged 55-69 years who had recovered from COVID-19.

In nucleotides, the CDR3 is TGTGCCAGCAGCCGCTTAACAGGGAACACCGGGGAGCTGTTTTTT. This translates into CASSRLTGNTGELFF. The chain recombines TRBV6-5 with TRBJ2-2; possible D gene TRBD1, 5 bases. Trimming removed 6 bases at V and 1 base at J, with 12 bases between. CDR3 length: 15 amino acids. CDR1 is MNHEY and CDR2 is SVGAGI in the germline V gene.